What follows are 32 T cell receptor beta chains derived from one specimen sequenced in a study of blood T cell repertoires in COVID-19. Data came from immunoSEQ multiplex PCR; TCRdb stores just in-frame clones and leaves some out. Of 80,000 to 100,000 clones in the sample, around 80% were seen once. Sequencing was carried out using peripheral blood. Source of these receptors: a man in his 70s with acute or convalescent COVID-19.

The chain is built from TRBV18 and TRBJ1-1; TRBD1 matches at 8 bases. The V and J ends lost 5 bases and 5 bases, in that order; junction bases with no gene match: 7. This CDR3 region has 14 residues. Germline V gene sequence: CDR1 KGHSH, CDR2 LQKENI. CDR3 in DNA: TGTGCCAGCTCATCCTCAGGGGGCGCGACTGAAGCTTTCTTT. It encodes CASSSSGGATEAFF. The variable domain in full, with the rest retrieved from reference TRBV18 and TRBJ1-1, is NAGVMQNPRHLVRRRGQEARLRCSPMKGHSHVYWYRQLPEEGLKFMVYLQKENIIDESGMPKERFSAEFPKEGPSILRIQQVVRGDSAAYFCASSSSGGATEAFFGQGTRLTVV.

The chain uses TRBV9 and TRBJ2-1, with 11 bases aligning to TRBD2. CDR1 and CDR2 from the germline V gene are SGDLS and YYNGEE. Trimming cost V 5 bases and J 5 bases; bases outside gene matches: 3. The CDR3 length is 14 residues. CDR3 DNA: TGTGCCAGCAGTGTTAGCGGGAGGGACAATGAGCAGTTCTTC. It translates to CASSVSGRDNEQFF.

The J gene is TRBJ1-4, the V gene TRBV5-6; TRBD1 aligns across 9 bases. The CDR3 sequence is 17 residues long. The germline CDR1 and CDR2 sequences are SGHDT and YYEEEE. V lost 5 bases, J lost 7 bases, and 15 bases stayed unmatched. Written as DNA, the CDR3 is TGTGCCAGCAGGAATCTGGACAGGGGACAGGTGGGTGAAAAACTGTTTTTT. Amino acid sequence: CASRNLDRGQVGEKLFF.

The rearrangement links TRBV7-2 to TRBJ2-1; 13 bases line up with TRBD2. The CDR3 sequence is 14 residues long. CDR1 and CDR2 from the germline V gene are SGHTA and FQGNSA. The junction had 4 bases not matched to a gene; V was cut back by 5 bases and J by 9 bases. Here the CDR3 DNA reads TGTGCCAGCAGCCCGGGACTAGCGGGACTTGAGCAGTTCTTC. Translating it yields CASSPGLAGLEQFF.

This chain joins TRBV20-1 and TRBJ2-5; 12 bases fit TRBD2. The CDR3 length is 15 residues. The germline CDR1 and CDR2 sequences are DFQATT and SNEGSKA (reference sequence). Germline trimming cut 3 bases from V and 5 bases from J; bases unmatched to any gene: 7. The CDR3 sequence is CSASSSGRARETQYF. CDR3 bases: TGCAGTGCTAGTTCTAGCGGGAGGGCCAGGGAGACCCAGTACTTC.

This clone was found once. The chain uses TRBV13 and TRBJ2-1; D possibly corresponds to TRBD2 (6 bases). V lost 4 bases to trimming and J lost 0 bases, with 10 bases between them. The germline V gene has CDR1 PRHDT and CDR2 FYEKMQ (reference sequence). CDR3 length equals 15 residues. CDR3 loop: CASSYGRGSYNEQFF. The CDR3 region has the DNA TGTGCCAGCAGCTACGGGAGAGGCTCCTACAATGAGCAGTTCTTC.

The chain links TRBV7-9 to TRBJ1-2, with 7 bases identical to TRBD1. After removal of 1 base from V and 4 bases from J, the junction contained 3 bases not matched to a gene. Per the germline V gene, CDR1 is SEHNR and CDR2 is FQNEAQ (reference sequence). The CDR3 loop spans 14 amino acids. The CDR3 reads CASSLGSGGYGYTF. As DNA, the CDR3 is TGTGCCAGCAGCTTAGGTTCAGGGGGCTATGGCTACACCTTC.

The V call is TRBV14, the J call TRBJ2-3; 10 bases match TRBD2. This CDR3 is built from 18 residues. The germline gives CDR1 SGHDN, CDR2 FVKESK. The V and J ends lost 0 bases and 0 bases, in that order; junction bases with no gene match: 6. This CDR3 is CASSQEWLLAGSTDTQYF. CDR3 DNA: TGTGCCAGCAGCCAAGAATGGTTACTAGCGGGAAGCACAGATACGCAGTATTTT.

This sequence joins TRBV28 and TRBJ2-5; 10 bases fit TRBD1. The CDR3 extends over 15 amino acids. V shed 6 bases, J shed 5 bases, and the junction held 9 bases outside the gene matches. The germline V gene has CDR1 MDHEN and CDR2 SYDVKM. CDR3 amino acids: CASSPVWTGGETQYF. The CDR3 region has the DNA TGTGCCAGCAGCCCTGTATGGACAGGGGGGGAGACCCAGTACTTC.

The V and J genes are TRBV30 and TRBJ1-1; D is possibly TRBD1 (6 bases). The CDR3 totals 13 residues. V was shortened by 2 bases and J by 5 bases, with 12 bases between the two germline ends. Germline V gene lookup returns CDR1 GTSNPN and CDR2 SVGIG (reference sequence). The DNA for the CDR3 is TGTGCCTGGAGTCAAAACCAGGGGACTGAAGCTTTCTTT. Its translation: CAWSQNQGTEAFF.

The rearrangement links TRBV5-1 to TRBJ1-2; possibly TRBD1 for D (5 bases). Germline V lookup: CDR1 SGHRS, CDR2 YFSETQ. The CDR3 sequence is 13 residues long. Trimming cost V 2 bases and J 8 bases, with 13 bases left between them. The CDR3 loop reads CASSFSQTEGYTF. In nucleotides, the CDR3 is TGCGCCAGCAGCTTTTCTCAGACAGAAGGCTACACCTTC.

The V gene is TRBV25-1, the J gene TRBJ1-2, with D possibly TRBD1 on 6 matching bases. In germline, CDR1 is MGHDK, CDR2 SYGVNS. The CDR3 has 16 residues. Trimming took 6 bases from V and 0 from J, leaving 17 bases between them. CDR3 sequence reads: CASSHRGGRANYGYTF. CDR3 in DNA: TGTGCCAGCAGCCACCGCGGGGGCAGAGCTAACTATGGCTACACCTTC.

The chain has TRBV6-5 and TRBJ1-5, with D maybe TRBD1 (6 bases). V was shortened by 5 bases and J by 0 bases, with 11 bases between the two germline ends. The CDR3 loop spans 15 amino acids. Germline V CDR1 and CDR2: MNHEY, SVGAGI. This CDR3 reads CASSPDRFSNQPQHF. CDR3 bases: TGTGCCAGCAGTCCTGACAGGTTTAGCAATCAGCCCCAGCATTTT.

The V call is TRBV5-1, the J call TRBJ2-7; 11 bases match TRBD1. Germline CDR1 is SGHRS and CDR2 is YFSETQ. The CDR3 has 17 residues. V dropped 0 bases and J dropped 3; count of bases not matched to a gene: 8. CDR3 in amino acids: CASSLALGTGGGYEQYF. The DNA for the CDR3 is TGCGCCAGCAGCTTGGCCCTAGGGACAGGGGGTGGCTACGAGCAGTACTTC.

V usage is TRBV11-3 and J usage is TRBJ2-4; D ambiguous. Trimming stripped 4 bases from V and 0 bases from J, with 7 bases between. CDR3 size: 14 residues. Germline CDR1 SGHNT, CDR2 YENEEA. The DNA of the CDR3 is TGTGCCAGCAGCTCCCCTTTAGCCAAAAACATTCAGTACTTC. This sequence encodes CASSSPLAKNIQYF.

The rearrangement joins TRBV24-1 to TRBJ2-1; TRBD1 matches 7 bases. Germline lookup yields CDR1 KGHDR and CDR2 SFDVKD. This CDR3 comprises 15 residues. The V segment lost 4 bases and the J segment 1 base; nucleotides outside the gene matches: 3. The DNA for the CDR3 is TGTGCCACCAGTGAGCAGACAGGGTCCTACAATGAGCAGTTCTTC. This translates into CATSEQTGSYNEQFF.

V and J are TRBV3-1 (or the pseudogene TRBV3-2) and TRBJ1-1; D may be TRBD1 (5 bases). Germline V gene data show CDR1 as LGHDT and CDR2 as YNNKEL (reference sequence). The CDR3 totals 11 residues. Trimming left V 3 bases short and J 7 bases short, with 6 bases between. This chain's CDR3 is CASSHGGEAFF. DNA for the CDR3: TGTGCCAGCAGCCACGGGGGTGAAGCTTTCTTT.

V usage is TRBV19 and J usage is TRBJ2-3, with 7 bases matching TRBD2. The junction had 4 bases not matched to a gene; V was cut back by 1 base and J by 6 bases. CDR1 LNHDA and CDR2 SQIVND come from the germline V gene (reference sequence). This CDR3 is 14 amino acids long. CDR3 in amino acids: CASSIVGGEDTQYF. CDR3 in DNA: TGTGCCAGTAGTATAGTGGGAGGGGAGGATACGCAGTATTTT.

The CDR3 protein is CASTHGLAGGGTGELFF. The CDR3 region has the DNA TGTGCCAGTACTCACGGTCTAGCGGGAGGGGGTACCGGGGAGCTGTTTTTT. The chain uses TRBV19 and TRBJ2-2; 12 bases match TRBD2. The CDR3 extends over 17 amino acids. V shed 7 bases, J shed 5 bases, and the junction held 11 bases outside the gene matches. Germline V CDR1 and CDR2: LNHDA, SQIVND (reference sequence).

This chain connects TRBV5-1 to TRBJ1-1, with D possibly being TRBD1 (5 bases). Germline CDR1 reads SGHRS; CDR2 reads YFSETQ. This CDR3 has 11 amino acids. Trimming left V 7 bases short and J 7 bases short, with 11 bases between. CDR3 coding DNA: TGCGCCAGCGGAGAGACAGATGAAGCTTTCTTT. Translating gives CASGETDEAFF.

The chain has TRBV5-1 and TRBJ2-1; perhaps TRBD1 as D (6 bases). Trimming removed 1 base at V and 1 base at J, with 12 bases between. Germline V gene lookup returns CDR1 SGHRS and CDR2 YFSETQ. The CDR3 is 16 amino acids. CDR3 nucleotides: TGCGCCAGCAGCTTGTTGGGGACAATTTCCTACAATGAGCAGTTCTTC. Translation: CASSLLGTISYNEQFF.

The J gene is TRBJ2-3, the V gene TRBV27, with 12 bases fitting TRBD2. CDR3 length: 15 amino acids. Germline V CDR1 and CDR2: MNHEY, SMNVEV (reference sequence). V was clipped by 5 bases and J by 5 bases; unmatched bases: 5. Here the CDR3 reads CASSAWTSGVDTQYF. CDR3 coding DNA: TGTGCCAGCAGTGCCTGGACTAGCGGGGTAGATACGCAGTATTTT.

V usage is TRBV2 and J usage is TRBJ1-1; TRBD1 matches at 9 bases. Germline CDR1 reads SNHLY; CDR2 reads FYNNEI. CDR3 length equals 12 residues. With V trimmed by 10 bases and J by 5 bases, 5 bases remained unmatched. The CDR3 region is CAIDRGGTEAFF. CDR3 nucleotides: TGTGCCATCGACAGGGGGGGGACTGAAGCTTTCTTT.

The V and J genes are TRBV11-1 and TRBJ1-1, with D possibly TRBD1 on 5 matching bases. The germline gives CDR1 SGHAT, CDR2 FQDESV (reference sequence). CDR3 length: 14 residues. V lost 1 base, J lost 10 bases, and 16 bases lay in between. CDR3 sequence reads: CASSLGRGGSLAFF. The CDR3 DNA follows: TGTGCCAGCAGCTTAGGCCGCGGGGGATCTTTAGCTTTCTTT.

The chain links TRBV24-1 to TRBJ2-5; 11 bases agree with TRBD2. V shed 4 bases and J 2 bases; nucleotides not matched to a gene: 8. Per germline, CDR1 KGHDR and CDR2 SFDVKD. The CDR3 spans 17 residues. The DNA for the CDR3 is TGTGCCACCAGTGACCCGGGGCTAGCGGGAGGTCAAGAGACCCAGTACTTC. Its translation is CATSDPGLAGGQETQYF.

J is TRBJ1-1 and V is TRBV19; TRBD1 aligns across 7 bases. CDR3 length equals 15 residues. V shed 5 bases and J 4 bases; nucleotides not matched to a gene: 10. In germline, CDR1 is LNHDA, CDR2 SQIVND (reference sequence). The CDR3 nucleotides are TGTGCCAGTAGTCCCACAGGGGTCTCGGGCACTGAAGCTTTCTTT. This codes for CASSPTGVSGTEAFF.

The chain couples TRBV28 to TRBJ2-3, with TRBD2 identical over 11 bases. CDR1 and CDR2 from the germline V gene are MDHEN and SYDVKM. This CDR3 has 16 amino acids. Trimming took 7 bases from V and 3 from J; bases not matched to a gene: 9. The CDR3 DNA is TGTGCCAGCATTCCCCCGGCTAGCGGGAGGACAGATACGCAGTATTTT. Amino acid sequence: CASIPPASGRTDTQYF.

This rearrangement joins TRBV19 to TRBJ2-7, with 9 bases that match TRBD1. V was pared by 6 bases and J by 2 bases, with 8 bases of the junction left unmatched. The length of the CDR3 is 15 residues. Looked up from germline, CDR1 is LNHDA and CDR2 is SQIVND (reference sequence). The CDR3 protein is CASSPGGQGTYEQYF. CDR3 nucleotide sequence: TGTGCCAGTAGCCCGGGAGGACAGGGGACCTACGAGCAGTACTTC.

The rearrangement joins TRBV6-5 to TRBJ1-5; D gene unclear. The V gene lost 8 bases and the J gene lost 3 bases, with 8 bases spanning the gap. The CDR3 spans 12 residues. Germline V gene sequence: CDR1 MNHEY, CDR2 SVGAGI. DNA of the CDR3: TGTGCCAGCCGAGTAAACAATCAGCCCCAGCATTTT. Translation: CASRVNNQPQHF.

The chain recombines TRBV9 with TRBJ1-2; 8 bases line up with TRBD1. After removal of 5 bases from V and 8 bases from J, the junction contained 8 bases not matched to a gene. Germline V gene sequence: CDR1 SGDLS, CDR2 YYNGEE. The length of the CDR3 is 13 residues. CDR3 coding DNA: TGTGCCAGCAGGCCCCAGGGGGCTTTAGGCTACACCTTC. Its protein is CASRPQGALGYTF. Together with reference TRBV9 and TRBJ1-2, the CDR3 gives the full variable domain: DSGVTQTPKHLITATGQRVTLRCSPRSGDLSVYWYQQSLDQGLQFLIQYYNGEERAKGNILERFSAQQFPDLHSELNLSSLELGDSALYFCASRPQGALGYTFGSGTRLTVV.

The V and J genes are TRBV18 and TRBJ2-7; D gene ambiguous. With 2 bases removed from V and 1 base from J, the gap between germline ends came to 12 bases. The CDR3 has 15 amino acids. From germline, CDR1 is KGHSH and CDR2 LQKENI. CDR3 sequence reads: CASSPTYGGSYEQYF. DNA of the CDR3: TGTGCCAGCTCACCAACATACGGCGGATCCTACGAGCAGTACTTC.

In its sample, this clone was seen a few times. J is TRBJ2-1 and V is TRBV20-1, with no clear D. V lost 8 bases, J lost 2 bases, and 7 bases lay in between. The CDR3 runs to 11 residues. Germline CDR1 is DFQATT and CDR2 is SNEGSKA (reference sequence). CDR3 region: CSPRPYNEQFF. CDR3 DNA sequence: TGCAGTCCCCGTCCCTACAATGAGCAGTTCTTC.